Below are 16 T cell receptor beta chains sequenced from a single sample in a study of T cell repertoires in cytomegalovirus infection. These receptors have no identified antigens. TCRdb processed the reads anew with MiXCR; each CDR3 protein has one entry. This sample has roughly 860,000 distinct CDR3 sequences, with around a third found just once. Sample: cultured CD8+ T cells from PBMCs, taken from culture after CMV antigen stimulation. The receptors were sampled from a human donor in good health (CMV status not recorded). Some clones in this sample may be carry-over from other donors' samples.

The DNA for the CDR3 is TGTGCCAGCAGTTTGAGGACAGATAGCTCCTACAATGAGCAGTTCTTC. Encoded protein: CASSLRTDSSYNEQFF. V and J are TRBV27 and TRBJ2-1; D might be TRBD1 (6 bases). The CDR3 totals 16 residues. The germline CDR1 and CDR2 sequences are MNHEY and SMNVEV (reference sequence). V lost 3 bases and J lost 0, with 12 bases in between.

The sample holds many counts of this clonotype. This chain's CDR3 is CASTPGGLAGFQETQYF. In DNA, the CDR3 is TGTGCCAGCACCCCGGGAGGTCTAGCGGGGTTCCAAGAGACCCAGTACTTC. The chain recombines TRBV7-6 with TRBJ2-5; 9 nucleotides line up with TRBD2. The CDR3 length is 17 residues. CDR1 and CDR2 from the germline V gene are SGHVS and FNYEAQ. The J segment lost 1 base and the V segment lost 7 bases, leaving 13 bases of the junction unmatched.

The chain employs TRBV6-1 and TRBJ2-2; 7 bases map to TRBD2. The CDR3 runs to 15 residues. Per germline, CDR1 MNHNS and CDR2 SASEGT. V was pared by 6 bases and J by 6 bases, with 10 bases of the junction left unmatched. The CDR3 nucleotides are TGTGCCAGCAGCTATACCGAAGGGAGGGCCGGGGAGCTGTTTTTT. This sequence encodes CASSYTEGRAGELFF.

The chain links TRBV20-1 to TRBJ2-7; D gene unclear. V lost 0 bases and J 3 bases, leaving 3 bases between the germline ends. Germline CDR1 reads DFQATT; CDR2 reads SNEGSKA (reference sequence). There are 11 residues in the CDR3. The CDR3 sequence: CSARDGYEQYF. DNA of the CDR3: TGCAGTGCTAGAGACGGCTACGAGCAGTACTTC.

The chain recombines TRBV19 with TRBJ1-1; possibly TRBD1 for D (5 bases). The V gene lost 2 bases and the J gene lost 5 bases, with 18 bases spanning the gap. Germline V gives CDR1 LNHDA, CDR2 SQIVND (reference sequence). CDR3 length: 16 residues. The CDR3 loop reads CASSIIVPGYGTEAFF. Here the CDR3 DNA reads TGTGCCAGTAGTATAATAGTACCAGGGTATGGGACTGAAGCTTTCTTT.

CDR3 in amino acids: CSVHGVGGTDTQYF. The CDR3 bases are TGCAGCGTCCATGGGGTGGGGGGCACAGATACGCAGTATTTT. The V and J genes are TRBV29-1 and TRBJ2-3; D is tentatively TRBD1 or TRBD2 (5 bases each). In germline, CDR1 is SQVTM, CDR2 ANQGSEA. The V end was cut by 6 bases, the J end by 1 base, with 14 bases between. CDR3 length: 14 amino acids.

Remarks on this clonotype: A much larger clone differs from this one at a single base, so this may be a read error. The CDR3 loop is CASMVNTEAFF. Written as DNA, the CDR3 is TGTGCCAGCATGGTGAACACTGAAGCTTTCTTT. The rearrangement links TRBV6-1 to TRBJ1-1; D remains unclear. The CDR3 totals 11 residues. Germline loops: CDR1 MNHNS, CDR2 SASEGT. V dropped 7 bases and J dropped 0 bases, with 3 bases sitting between them.

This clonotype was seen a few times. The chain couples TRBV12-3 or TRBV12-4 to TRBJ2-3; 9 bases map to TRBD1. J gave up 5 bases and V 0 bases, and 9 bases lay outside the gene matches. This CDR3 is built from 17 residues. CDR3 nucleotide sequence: TGTGCCAGCAGTTTAGCTCCCGGGACAGGGAAAGAAGATACGCAGTATTTT. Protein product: CASSLAPGTGKEDTQYF.

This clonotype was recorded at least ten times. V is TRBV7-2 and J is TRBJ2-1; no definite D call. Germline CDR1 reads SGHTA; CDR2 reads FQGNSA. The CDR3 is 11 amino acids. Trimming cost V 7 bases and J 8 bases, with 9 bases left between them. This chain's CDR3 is CASTSDDEQFF. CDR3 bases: TGTGCCAGCACGAGCGATGATGAGCAGTTCTTC.

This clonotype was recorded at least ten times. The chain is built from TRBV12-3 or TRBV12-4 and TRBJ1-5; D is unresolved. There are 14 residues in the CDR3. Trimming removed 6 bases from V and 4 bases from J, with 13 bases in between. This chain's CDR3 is CASSRTGGNQPQHF. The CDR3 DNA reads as TGTGCCAGCAGCCGAACGGGAGGGAATCAGCCCCAGCATTTT.

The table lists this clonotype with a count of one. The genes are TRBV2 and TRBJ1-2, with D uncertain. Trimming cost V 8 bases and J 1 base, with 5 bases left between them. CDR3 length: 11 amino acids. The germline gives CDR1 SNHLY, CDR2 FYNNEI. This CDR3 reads CASVHNYGYTF. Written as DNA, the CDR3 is TGTGCCAGCGTCCATAACTATGGCTACACCTTC.

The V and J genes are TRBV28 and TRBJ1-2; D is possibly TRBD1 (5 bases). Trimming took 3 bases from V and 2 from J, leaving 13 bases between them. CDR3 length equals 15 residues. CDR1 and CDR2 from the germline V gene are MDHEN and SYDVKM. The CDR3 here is CASSFLVSGNYGYTF. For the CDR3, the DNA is TGTGCCAGCAGTTTCTTGGTCTCAGGGAACTATGGCTACACCTTC.

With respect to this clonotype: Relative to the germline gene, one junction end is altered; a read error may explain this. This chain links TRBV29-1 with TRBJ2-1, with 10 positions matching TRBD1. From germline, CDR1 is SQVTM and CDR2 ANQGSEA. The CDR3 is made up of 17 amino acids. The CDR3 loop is CSAGSGQGFIVYNKQFF. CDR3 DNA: TGCAGCGCAGGATCGGGACAGGGGTTTATCGTTTACAATAAGCAGTTCTTC.

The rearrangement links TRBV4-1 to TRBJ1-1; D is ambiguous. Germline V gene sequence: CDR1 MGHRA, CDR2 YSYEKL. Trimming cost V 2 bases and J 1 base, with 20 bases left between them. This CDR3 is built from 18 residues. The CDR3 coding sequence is TGCGCCAGCAGCCAAAGGGCAGAGGTCTGGGCCCCGAACACTGAAGCTTTCTTT. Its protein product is CASSQRAEVWAPNTEAFF.

CDR3 protein: CASSLQQEGDTQYF. In DNA form, the CDR3 reads TGTGCCAGCAGTTTACAACAGGAAGGGGATACGCAGTATTTT. V usage is TRBV27 and J usage is TRBJ2-3, with D perhaps TRBD1 (5 bases). Germline CDR1 MNHEY, CDR2 SMNVEV (reference sequence). The length of the CDR3 is 14 residues. Deletions cut 2 bases from V and 6 bases from J, with 12 bases between.

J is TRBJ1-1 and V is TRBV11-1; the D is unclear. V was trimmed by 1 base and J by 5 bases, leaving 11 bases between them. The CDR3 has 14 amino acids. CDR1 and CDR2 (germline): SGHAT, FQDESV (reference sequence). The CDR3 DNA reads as TGTGCCAGCAGCTTAGGGTTTTTGGGAACTGAAGCTTTCTTT. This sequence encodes CASSLGFLGTEAFF.